Listed here is a single T cell receptor beta chain. As originally analysed: The authors estimated nucleated cell counts from reference gene primer amplification. This table comes from immunoSEQ multiplex PCR, and its TCRdb copy is limited to in-frame clones, with some not included. D and trimming were read from the DNA, whereas the V and J calls and clone size are those reported in that table. The profile covers 95,000 to 150,000 clones, with just over 85% appearing a single time and about 4.1% taken by the ten largest. The CDR3 is 16 amino acids. The V and J ends lost 0 bases and 3 bases, in that order; junction bases with no gene match: 2. In germline, CDR1 is SNHLY, CDR2 FYNNEI. This entry comes from a study of blood T cell repertoires in COVID-19. Study details: Sources were T cells, B-cell-depleted T cells, or PBMCs; the material itself was cDNA or gDNA.

Input material: peripheral blood. The chain combines TRBV2 with TRBJ1-5; 10 bases are shared with TRBD1. This clonotype was obtained from a man in his forties with acute or convalescent COVID-19. DNA for the CDR3: TGTGCCAGCAGTGAAGCGGGACAGGGGCCCAATCAGCCCCAGCATTTT. Translated: CASSEAGQGPNQPQHF.